The source of this TCR beta chain is a study of CD8 T cells in Susac syndrome. RNA in amounts of roughly 0.45 to 1 ug was reverse transcribed with random hexamers. The TCR beta CDR3 was amplified by immunoSEQ multiplex PCR across 54 Vbeta, 13 Jbeta. TCRdb passed the immunoSEQ multiplex PCR reads through MiXCR, listing each CDR3 protein once. The profile shows around 150,000 distinct CDR3 sequences, 90% to 95% of them singletons. This clonotype was counted only a few times. CDR1 and CDR2 (germline): LNHDA, SQIVND (reference sequence). The CDR3 has 14 amino acids. Trimming took off 3 bases at V and 5 bases at J, with 13 bases between the two ends.

This receptor was taken from a human donor in good health. Specimen: CD4+ T cells from PBMCs. This chain connects TRBV19 to TRBJ2-5, with D hard to call. The CDR3 spells CASSIRPSRETQYF. Here the CDR3 DNA reads TGTGCCAGTAGTATCCGACCGTCGAGGGAGACCCAGTACTTC.